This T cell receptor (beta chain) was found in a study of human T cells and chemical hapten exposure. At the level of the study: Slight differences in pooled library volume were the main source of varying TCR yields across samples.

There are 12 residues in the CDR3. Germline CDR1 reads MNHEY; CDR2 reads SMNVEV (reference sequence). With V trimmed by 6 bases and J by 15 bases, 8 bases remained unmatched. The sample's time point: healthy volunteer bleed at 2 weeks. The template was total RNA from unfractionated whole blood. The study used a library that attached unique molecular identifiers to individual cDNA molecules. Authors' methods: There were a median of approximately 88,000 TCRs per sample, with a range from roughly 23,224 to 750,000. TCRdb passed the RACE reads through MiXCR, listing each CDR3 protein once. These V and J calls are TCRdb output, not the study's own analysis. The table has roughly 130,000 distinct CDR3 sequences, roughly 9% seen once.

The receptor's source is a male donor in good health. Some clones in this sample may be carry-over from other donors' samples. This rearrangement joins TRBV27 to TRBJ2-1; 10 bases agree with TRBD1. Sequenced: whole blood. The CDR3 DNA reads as TGTGCCAGCAGAACGGACAGGGGGAAGGGGTTCTTC. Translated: CASRTDRGKGFF.